These 15 T cell receptor beta chains came from one sample sequenced in a study of vaccination and CD4 T cells after COVID-19. Sample treatment: roughly 11-day PBMC culture with coronavirus spike peptide pools or control peptides (ViraFEST assay). The Oncomine TCR Beta short-read assay sequenced DNA from cultured CD4+ T cells. TCRdb analysed the PCR reads with MiXCR anew, one entry per CDR3 protein. This table has some 9,300 distinct CDR3 sequences, over 55% appearing once. No antigen is known for these receptors. The sample taken for sequencing was CD4+ T cells from blood, cultured in vitro. Receptors originate from a human donor who had recovered from COVID-19.

The chain employs TRBV21-1 and TRBJ2-1; TRBD2 is the table's D call and was not checked against the DNA. TRBV21-1 is recorded as a pseudogene. The CDR3 contains 15 residues. CDR3 nucleotide sequence: TGTGCCAGCCCTCAAGGACTACAGGACTACAATGAGCAGTTCTTC. It codes for CASPQGLQDYNEQFF.

In nucleotides, the CDR3 is TGTGCCAGCAGCTTCCCTTCCGGTGTTGGGTCTACCCCAGAGACCCAGTACTTC. Its protein product is CASSFPSGVGSTPETQYF. The chain combines TRBV7-6 with TRBJ2-5; D is unclear. This CDR3 has 18 amino acids. Germline V gives CDR1 SGHVS, CDR2 FNYEAQ. The ends were cut back, 3 bases at V and 4 bases at J, with 24 bases in the middle.

This sequence joins TRBV5-6 and TRBJ1-2; D is perhaps TRBD1 (5 bases). The CDR3 contains 12 residues. Germline values: CDR1 SGHDT, CDR2 YYEEEE. V lost 4 bases to trimming and J lost 5 bases, with 9 bases between them. The CDR3 loop reads CASSEGEYGYTF. In DNA, the CDR3 is TGTGCCAGCAGCGAAGGGGAATATGGCTACACCTTC.

V usage is TRBV7-2 and J usage is TRBJ1-2; 8 bases match TRBD1. Germline-derived CDR1 and CDR2 are SGHTA and FQGNSA. V gave up 5 bases and J gave up 8 bases; unmatched junction bases: 10. The CDR3 loop spans 14 amino acids. Here the CDR3 DNA reads TGTGCCAGCAGCCAAGACAGGGGTATTAAAGGCTACACCTTC. This sequence encodes CASSQDRGIKGYTF.

This chain joins TRBV2 and TRBJ2-7; D is ambiguous. V dropped 4 bases and J dropped 4 bases, with 14 bases sitting between them. CDR1 SNHLY and CDR2 FYNNEI come from the germline V gene. The CDR3 spans 14 residues. Here the CDR3 reads CASSVRPRTYEQYF. The CDR3 region has the DNA TGTGCCAGCAGTGTAAGACCGAGAACTTACGAGCAGTACTTC.

The sample holds one count of this clonotype. The CDR3 here is CASRDRANTGELFF. The CDR3 nucleotides read TGTGCCAGCCGGGACAGGGCGAACACCGGGGAGCTGTTTTTT. This rearrangement joins TRBV7-6 to TRBJ2-2; the match to TRBD1 covers 9 bases. This CDR3 has 14 amino acids. Germline V gives CDR1 SGHVS, CDR2 FNYEAQ. Trimming at V came to 8 bases and at J to 0 bases, leaving 1 base not matched to a gene.

This clonotype was observed a few times. The rearrangement uses TRBV7-9 and TRBJ2-3; 7 bases are shared with TRBD1. V was clipped by 5 bases and J by 1 base; unmatched bases: 6. Germline V gene sequence: CDR1 SEHNR, CDR2 FQNEAQ (reference sequence). The CDR3 has 15 residues. This chain's CDR3 is CASSGRDSRTDTQYF. The CDR3 DNA reads as TGTGCCAGCAGCGGAAGGGACAGCCGCACAGATACGCAGTATTTT.

This chain joins TRBV27 and TRBJ1-1; perhaps TRBD1 as D (5 bases). Germline V CDR1 and CDR2: MNHEY, SMNVEV (reference sequence). V was cut by 5 bases and J by 5 bases, with 18 bases left in between. This CDR3 spans 15 amino acids. Here the CDR3 DNA reads TGTGCCAGCAGTCGCCCAGGGCTGTTGCGAACTGAAGCTTTCTTT. Protein: CASSRPGLLRTEAFF.

CDR3 protein: CSARRTGTGGSPLHF. The CDR3, as DNA: TGCAGTGCTAGAAGGACAGGGACCGGGGGTTCACCCCTCCACTTT. The chain employs TRBV20-1 and TRBJ1-6; 8 nucleotides align to TRBD1. Germline V gene lookup returns CDR1 DFQATT and CDR2 SNEGSKA (reference sequence). CDR3 length: 15 residues. The trim removed 2 bases at V and 9 bases at J, leaving 9 bases unmatched.

The chain is built from TRBV7-2 and TRBJ2-7, with 12 bases matching TRBD2. Germline trimming cut 4 bases from V and 4 bases from J; bases unmatched to any gene: 8. Germline loops: CDR1 SGHTA, CDR2 FQGNSA. The CDR3 consists of 16 residues. The CDR3 bases are TGTGCCAGCAGCTCGAGCGGACTAGCGGGGATATACGAGCAGTACTTC. Amino acid sequence: CASSSSGLAGIYEQYF. Full variable domain (outside the CDR3, taken from reference TRBV7-2 and TRBJ2-7): GAGVSQSPSNKVTEKGKDVELRCDPISGHTALYWYRQSLGQGLEFLIYFQGNSAPDKSGLPSDRFSAERTGGSVSTLTIQRTQQEDSAVYLCASSSSGLAGIYEQYFGPGTRLTVT.

Only a few counts were recorded for this clonotype. V gene TRBV5-4 combines with J gene TRBJ1-6; D may be TRBD1 (5 bases). Between the trimmed V and J ends, which lost 4 bases and 7 bases, there was a span of 18 bases. The CDR3 has 16 residues. Germline CDR1 and CDR2: SGHNT and YYREEE (reference sequence). CDR3 region: CASSPHSPRENSPLHF. CDR3 coding DNA: TGTGCCAGCAGCCCCCATTCGCCCAGGGAGAATTCACCCCTCCACTTT.

V gene TRBV15 combines with J gene TRBJ2-1; the D is unclear. Per the germline V gene, CDR1 is LNHNV and CDR2 is YYDKDF (reference sequence). CDR3 length equals 13 residues. Trimming removed 0 bases at V and 9 bases at J, with 9 bases between. The CDR3 region is CATSRDLRTEQFF. The CDR3 DNA follows: TGTGCCACCAGCAGAGATCTACGTACTGAGCAGTTCTTC.

The chain recombines TRBV27 with TRBJ2-5, with a weak D call TRBD2 (5 bases). Germline values: CDR1 MNHEY, CDR2 SMNVEV (reference sequence). Trimming left V 2 bases short and J 2 bases short, with 9 bases between. The CDR3 has 14 residues. The DNA of the CDR3 is TGTGCCAGCAGTTTAAAGCGGAGTCAAGAGACCCAGTACTTC. This gives the protein CASSLKRSQETQYF.

This clonotype was detected a few times. The rearrangement uses TRBV15 and TRBJ1-5; TRBD1 matches 7 bases. Germline CDR1 LNHNV, CDR2 YYDKDF (reference sequence). The V segment lost 0 bases and the J segment 6 bases; nucleotides outside the gene matches: 8. The CDR3 contains 16 residues. CDR3 protein: CATSRDIGGLGQPQHF. CDR3 nucleotide sequence: TGTGCCACCAGCAGAGATATAGGGGGCCTAGGTCAGCCCCAGCATTTT. The full variable domain, its missing parts supplied by reference TRBV15 and TRBJ1-5, is DAMVIQNPRYQVTQFGKPVTLSCSQTLNHNVMYWYQQKSSQAPKLLFHYYDKDFNNEADTPDNFQSRRPNTSFCFLDIRSPGLGDTAMYLCATSRDIGGLGQPQHFGDGTRLSIL.

J is TRBJ2-7 and V is TRBV2; D call uncertain. The CDR3 runs 13 residues. Germline CDR1 SNHLY, CDR2 FYNNEI. Trimming left V 7 bases short and J 3 bases short, with 13 bases between. CDR3 amino acids: CASTSNTRYEQYF. The CDR3 DNA sequence: TGTGCCAGCACGAGTAACACACGCTACGAGCAGTACTTC.